The present entry profiles one T cell receptor beta chain with its context. Antigen unknown. The sample originates from a study of CD8 T cells in ankylosing spondylitis. General study points: Among TCR beta sequences, a motif of several highly homologous variants appeared characteristic of ankylosing spondylitis blood. Researchers reportedly found disease-linked clones significantly enriched in matched ankylosing spondylitis synovial fluid. In synovial fluid and blood from reactive arthritis, some motif variants were previously reported.

For TCR beta, libraries came from quantitative 5'-RACE with molecular barcodes. TCRdb reanalysed the 5' RACE reads using MiXCR and keeps one entry per CDR3 protein. The data hold some 340,000 distinct CDR3 sequences, with roughly 14% observed a single time. Trimming at V came to 4 bases and at J to 14 bases, leaving 5 bases not matched to a gene. The germline V gene encodes CDR1 SEHNR and CDR2 FQNEAQ (reference sequence). The length of the CDR3 is 11 residues. The chain combines TRBV7-9 with TRBJ2-1, with 7 bases fitting TRBD1. Input material: blood, either unsorted or a sorted T cell fraction (not recorded which). This sequence originates from a male donor with ankylosing spondylitis or in good health (not recorded which). For the CDR3, the DNA is TGTGCCAGCAGCTCGGACAGGATCAAGTTCTTC. Translating it yields CASSSDRIKFF.